These T cell receptor beta chains were read from a single sample in a study of T cell changes during pregnancy in multiple sclerosis. Sequencing was performed with immunoSEQ multiplex PCR; in TCRdb, only in-frame clones are kept and a portion is missing. Here the sample spans approximately 80,000 clones, roughly 94% being singletons. The starting material was peripheral blood, obtained in the second trimester of pregnancy. The receptors shown here come from a female donor in good health, enrolled as a control in a pregnancy study. The CDR3 runs from the conserved cysteine through the conserved F or W. A D gene is named only where the DNA matches it firmly. The size of a clone is reported for some rows only, either as once, few or many, or as a class for expanded clones.

d_call | clone_size | j_call | v_call | cdr3_nt | cdr3_aa
TRBD2 | . | TRBJ2-2 | TRBV5-1 | TGCGCCAGCAGCTTGGGAGGACTAGCCTCCGCCGGGGAGCTGTTTTTT | CASSLGGLASAGELFF
. | . | TRBJ1-2 | TRBV7-2 | TGTGCCAGCAGCTTAGGCACCGAGGATTCTTACGGAGGCTACACCTTC | CASSLGTEDSYGGYTF
TRBD1 | . | TRBJ1-5 | TRBV19 | TGTGCCAGTGCTCCGGGACAGATTTATAGCAATCAGCCCCAGCATTTT | CASAPGQIYSNQPQHF
. | . | TRBJ2-7 | TRBV11-2 | TGTGCCAGCAGCTTTGACCCTTCAGGGTCCTACGAGCAGTACTTC | CASSFDPSGSYEQYF
TRBD1 | . | TRBJ2-5 | TRBV2 | TGTGCCAGCAACCCCGGGACAGGGATACAAGAGACCCAGTACTTC | CASNPGTGIQETQYF
. | . | TRBJ1-4 | TRBV5-4 | TGTGCCAGCAGCTTGGAACCCAGTTCATACGAAAAACTGTTTTTT | CASSLEPSSYEKLFF
. | . | TRBJ2-7 | TRBV28 | TGTGCCAGCATTCGGGGGTACGAGCAGTACTTC | CASIRGYEQYF
TRBD1 | . | TRBJ1-5 | TRBV5-4 | TGTGCCAGCAGCCACCGTGGCCGACAGGGAAAGGACAATCAGCCCCAGCATTTT | CASSHRGRQGKDNQPQHF
TRBD1 | . | TRBJ2-5 | TRBV4-1 | TGCGCCAGCAGCCATCCTTCCGCGACAGGGATCGTAGAGACCCAGTACTTC | CASSHPSATGIVETQYF
TRBD2 | . | TRBJ2-3 | TRBV5-1 | TGCGCCAGCAGCTTTAGCGGGCTCGAAGATACGCAGTATTTT | CASSFSGLEDTQYF
. | once | TRBJ1-5 | TRBV7-2 | TGTGCCAGCAGCTCGGGTGGACAGCCCCAGCATTTT | CASSSGGQPQHF
TRBD2 | . | TRBJ2-1 | TRBV19 | TGTGCCAGTAGTCTGTTAGCGGGAGAAGATGAGCAGTTCTTC | CASSLLAGEDEQFF
. | . | TRBJ2-1 | TRBV7-9 | TGTGCCAGCAGCTTAGCCATTTTCTTGAGCGATGAGCAGTTCTTC | CASSLAIFLSDEQFF
. | . | TRBJ2-1 | TRBV27 | TGTGCCAGCAGTCCAGGCGGGGATGAGCAGTTCTTC | CASSPGGDEQFF
. | . | TRBJ2-2 | TRBV18 | TGTGCCAGCTCACCGCTCCAGGACACCGGGGAGCTGTTTTTT | CASSPLQDTGELFF
. | . | TRBJ1-3 | TRBV30 | TGTGCCTGGACAGGGGCGAACACCATATATTTT | CAWTGANTIYF
TRBD1 | . | TRBJ2-7 | TRBV5-6 | TGTGCCAGCAGCTTGGGACAGGGCGTTTACGAGCAGTACTTC | CASSLGQGVYEQYF
TRBD2 | . | TRBJ2-3 | TRBV10-3 | TGTGCCACCTCAAGGACTAGCGGGAGTGCAGATACGCAGTATTTT | CATSRTSGSADTQYF
TRBD2 | . | TRBJ2-7 | TRBV5-1 | TGCGCCAGCAGCTTGGGACTAGCGGGCGATTCCTACGAGCAGTACTTC | CASSLGLAGDSYEQYF
. | once | TRBJ2-7 | TRBV11-2 | TGTGCCAGCAGCTTTATCGGGACATCAGCCTACGAGCAGTACTTC | CASSFIGTSAYEQYF
TRBD1 | . | TRBJ1-5 | TRBV19 | TGTGCCAGTAGTATTCTAATCCTCGGACAGGCACTGGGGTATAGCAATCAGCCCCAGCATTTT | CASSILILGQALGYSNQPQHF
. | . | TRBJ2-1 | TRBV9 | TGTGCCAGCAGCAGTCGACTGGCGAACAACAATGAGCAGTTCTTC | CASSSRLANNNEQFF
. | . | TRBJ1-1 | TRBV28 | TGTGCCAGTCTGGGGGAGGTGAACACTGAAGCTTTCTTT | CASLGEVNTEAFF
TRBD1 | . | TRBJ2-7 | TRBV28 | TGTGCCAGCAGTGGGCCGGGACAGCACTTCGAGCAGTACTTC | CASSGPGQHFEQYF
. | once | TRBJ2-7 | TRBV12-5 | TGTGCTAGTGGAACTAGGCGGGCGGCGGACTACGAGCAGTACTTC | CASGTRRAADYEQYF
. | once | TRBJ2-3 | TRBV6-6 | TGTGCCAGCAGTGTAAATCCAGATACGCAGTATTTT | CASSVNPDTQYF
. | . | TRBJ2-1 | TRBV10-3 | TGTGCCATCAGTGAAAGTGTCGGGAGCTCCTACAATGAGCAGTTCTTC | CAISESVGSSYNEQFF
TRBD1 | . | TRBJ1-4 | TRBV29-1 | TGCAGCGTTACCGGGACAGGGTCTGAAAAACTGTTTTTT | CSVTGTGSEKLFF
. | . | TRBJ1-1 | TRBV27 | TGTGCCAGCAGTTTATCCCCGGTTATCACTGAAGCTTTCTTT | CASSLSPVITEAFF
TRBD2 | . | TRBJ2-7 | TRBV5-1 | TGCGCCAGCAACGGACTAGCGGGGGACGAGCAGTACTTC | CASNGLAGDEQYF
TRBD2 | . | TRBJ2-1 | TRBV15 | TGTGCCACCAGCAGAGATGGCGGGAGTTTCCACAATGAGCAGTTCTTC | CATSRDGGSFHNEQFF
TRBD2 | . | TRBJ2-7 | TRBV5-1 | TGCGCCAGCAGCCTGGGACTAGCGGGAGGGCCCTCCTACGAGCAGTACTTC | CASSLGLAGGPSYEQYF
. | . | TRBJ2-7 | TRBV10-3 | TGTGCCATCAGTGAGGGTAGACAGTTACTCCACTACGAGCAGTACTTC | CAISEGRQLLHYEQYF
. | once | TRBJ2-7 | TRBV6-1 | TGTGCCAGCAGTGTCCCCGGGGACTACGAGCAGTACTTC | CASSVPGDYEQYF
. | . | TRBJ2-1 | TRBV5-5 | TGTGCCAGCAGCTTGTCGGCAGGGCAGACTGAGCAGTTCTTC | CASSLSAGQTEQFF